The entry below gives a single T cell receptor (beta chain) sequence along with its context. Its antigen is undetermined. Since a much larger clone is just one base distant, this may be a read error. Given the absence of the conserved phenylalanine or tryptophan at the CDR3 end, a read error is likely. TCRdb reanalysed the multiplex PCR reads using MiXCR and keeps one entry per CDR3 protein. The data hold around 170,000 distinct CDR3 sequences, with around a third observed a single time. Samples came from axillary lymph nodes draining the breast cancer. This sample is part of a study of breast tumors, draining lymph nodes, adjacent tissues. Study-wide results and caveats: Tumors had less TCR diversity than lymph nodes, more than nontumor tissue. Luminal-like breast cancer showed significantly greater tumor-nontumor repertoire similarity than basal-like breast cancer did.

The CDR3 spans 20 residues. The V end lost 5 bases, the J end lost 0 bases, and 26 bases lay between the germline ends. The TCR originated in a female donor with breast cancer. Some clones in this sample may be carry-over from other donors' samples. Specimen: axillary lymph node tissue. The chain links TRBV12-3 or TRBV12-4 to TRBJ1-3, with D possibly being TRBD1 (5 bases). CDR3 region: CASSQAVENSHRSSGNTIYL. CDR3 sequence (DNA): TGTGCCAGCAGTCAAGCCGTCGAGAACAGCCACAGGAGCTCTGGAAACACCATATATCTT.